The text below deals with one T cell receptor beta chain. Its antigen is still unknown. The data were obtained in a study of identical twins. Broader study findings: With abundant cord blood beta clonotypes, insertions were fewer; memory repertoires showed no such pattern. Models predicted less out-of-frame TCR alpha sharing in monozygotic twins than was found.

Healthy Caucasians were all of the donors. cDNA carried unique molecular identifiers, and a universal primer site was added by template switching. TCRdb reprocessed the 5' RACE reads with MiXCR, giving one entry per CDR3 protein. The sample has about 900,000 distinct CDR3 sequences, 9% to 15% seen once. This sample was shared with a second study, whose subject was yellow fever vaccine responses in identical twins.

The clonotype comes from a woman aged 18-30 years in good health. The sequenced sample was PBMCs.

CDR3 in DNA: TGCAGTGCTAGGGACCCTAGCGGGAGGGTAACCTACAATGAGCAGTTCTTC. Protein: CSARDPSGRVTYNEQFF. The rearrangement uses TRBV20-1 and TRBJ2-1, with 12 bases aligning to TRBD2. V lost 3 bases and J lost 2; bases outside the gene matches: 8. Germline CDR1 reads DFQATT; CDR2 reads SNEGSKA (reference sequence). This CDR3 contains 17 residues.